Listed here are 10 T cell receptor beta chains from one sample, sequenced in a study of cytomegalovirus exposure and HLA in healthy donors. Use of 60 Vbeta and 13 Jbeta primers characterized the PCR. Using immunoSEQ multiplex PCR, the repertoire was profiled, and TCRdb retains in-frame clones only, with some absent. The sample consists of around 130,000 clones, nearly 90% of them appearing once. The sequenced sample was PBMCs. The receptors stem from a middle-aged woman in good health and CMV-seronegative.

The chain combines TRBV5-4 with TRBJ1-2, with TRBD1 as a possible D gene (6 bases). Germline lookup yields CDR1 SGHNT and CDR2 YYREEE (reference sequence). CDR3 length equals 14 residues. V gave up 0 bases and J gave up 3 bases, with 9 bases separating them. In DNA, the CDR3 is TGTGCCAGCAGCTTGGGACAGGTCTACTATGGCTACACCTTC. It is translated as CASSLGQVYYGYTF.

The chain recombines TRBV7-8 with TRBJ1-1, with D hard to call. V gave up 3 bases and J gave up 1 base, with 6 bases separating them. The CDR3 extends over 13 amino acids. In germline, CDR1 is SGHVS, CDR2 FQNEAQ. DNA of the CDR3: TGTGCCAGCAGCTTTTTAGAGAACACTGAAGCTTTCTTT. The encoded protein is CASSFLENTEAFF.

V gene TRBV7-2 combines with J gene TRBJ2-7; TRBD2 aligns across 8 bases. The ends lost 3 bases at V and 4 bases at J; junction bases unmatched: 5. The CDR3 totals 14 residues. CDR1 and CDR2 (germline): SGHTA, FQGNSA. The CDR3 DNA follows: TGTGCCAGCAGCTTTAGCGGGACCGGTTACGAGCAGTACTTC. Encoded protein: CASSFSGTGYEQYF.

V is TRBV2 and J is TRBJ2-2; D might be TRBD2 (6 bases). CDR3 length equals 15 residues. V lost 5 bases to trimming and J lost 5 bases, with 15 bases between them. Germline lookup yields CDR1 SNHLY and CDR2 FYNNEI. The CDR3 sequence is CASSFGGGKTGELFF. For the CDR3, the DNA is TGTGCCAGCAGTTTCGGTGGAGGGAAAACCGGGGAGCTGTTTTTT.

This sequence joins TRBV12-5 and TRBJ1-2, with TRBD1 matching 9 bases. Germline assignment: CDR1 LGHNT and CDR2 FRNRAP. This CDR3 has 17 amino acids. V lost 0 bases, J lost 3 bases, and 8 bases stayed unmatched. The CDR3 protein is CASGLVTGGSIDYGYTF. CDR3 in DNA: TGTGCTAGTGGTTTGGTGACAGGGGGGTCGATAGACTATGGCTACACCTTC.

This rearrangement joins TRBV5-1 to TRBJ2-1; the match to TRBD2 covers 9 bases. V shed 6 bases, J shed 8 bases, and the junction held 9 bases outside the gene matches. Germline CDR1 reads SGHRS; CDR2 reads YFSETQ. The CDR3 totals 14 residues. The CDR3 sequence: CASTGTSWRDEQFF. CDR3 bases: TGCGCCAGCACCGGGACTAGCTGGCGGGATGAGCAGTTCTTC.

A word on this clone: An end of the junction differs from the germline gene, which may be a read error. The chain combines TRBV7-9 with TRBJ2-7, with D perhaps TRBD2 (6 bases). The germline gives CDR1 SEHNR, CDR2 FQNEAQ (reference sequence). The CDR3 runs 14 residues. The CDR3 nucleotides are TGTGCCAGCAGCCTAGCACGGGAGAAGGACGAGCAGTACTTC. It encodes CASSLAREKDEQYF. Complete variable domain (other parts from reference TRBV7-9 and TRBJ2-7): DTGVSQNPRHKITKRGQNVTFRCDPISEHNRLYWYRQTLGQGPEFLTYFQNEAQLEKSRLLSDRFSAERPKGSFSTLEIQRTEQGDSAMYLCASSLAREKDEQYFGPGTRLTVT.

V and J are TRBV6-1 and TRBJ2-3; D remains ambiguous. The V end lost 1 base, the J end lost 9 bases, and 11 bases lay between the germline ends. The CDR3 contains 13 residues. Germline CDR1 MNHNS, CDR2 SASEGT. The CDR3 spells CASSEGSGYTQYF. In DNA form, the CDR3 reads TGTGCCAGCAGTGAAGGGAGTGGGTACACGCAGTATTTT.

The rearrangement uses TRBV2 and TRBJ2-4; the match to TRBD2 covers 8 bases. Losses at the gene ends were 8 bases for V and 4 bases for J; bases not matched to a gene: 4. The V gene's germline CDR1 is SNHLY and CDR2 FYNNEI. The CDR3 is 13 amino acids. The CDR3 nucleotides read TGTGCCAGCTGGACTAGCAGGAAAAACATTCAGTACTTC. This codes for CASWTSRKNIQYF. Looking up the rest from reference TRBV2 and TRBJ2-4 gives the full variable domain: EPEVTQTPSHQVTQMGQEVILRCVPISNHLYFYWYRQILGQKVEFLVSFYNNEISEKSEIFDDQFSVERPDGSNFTLKIRSTKLEDSAMYFCASWTSRKNIQYFGAGTRLSVL.

The rearrangement uses TRBV11-3 and TRBJ1-4; TRBD1 aligns across 7 bases. The germline V gene encodes CDR1 SGHNT and CDR2 YENEEA. V lost 5 bases, J lost 5 bases, and 2 bases stayed unmatched. This CDR3 spans 13 amino acids. In DNA, the CDR3 is TGTGCCAGCAGCGGGACAGCAAATGAAAAACTGTTTTTT. Amino acid sequence: CASSGTANEKLFF.